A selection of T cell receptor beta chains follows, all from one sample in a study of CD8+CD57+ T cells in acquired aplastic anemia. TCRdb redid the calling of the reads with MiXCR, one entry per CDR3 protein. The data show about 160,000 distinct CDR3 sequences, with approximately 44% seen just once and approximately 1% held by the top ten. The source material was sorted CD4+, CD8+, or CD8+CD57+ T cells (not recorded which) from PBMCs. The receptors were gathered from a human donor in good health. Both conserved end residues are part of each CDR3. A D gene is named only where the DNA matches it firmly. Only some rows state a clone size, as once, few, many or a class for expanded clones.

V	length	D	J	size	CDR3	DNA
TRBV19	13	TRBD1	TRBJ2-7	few	CASSIGTGDEQYF	TGTGCCAGTAGTATCGGGACAGGGGACGAGCAGTACTTC
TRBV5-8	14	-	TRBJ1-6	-	CASSHRDTNSPLHF	TGTGCCAGCAGCCACAGGGACACCAATTCACCCCTCCACTTT
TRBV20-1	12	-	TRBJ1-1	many	CSARGTGAAAFF	TGCAGTGCTAGGGGGACGGGGGCTGCTGCTTTCTTT
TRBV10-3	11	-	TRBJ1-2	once	CAISDPGGYTF	TGTGCCATCAGTGATCCTGGTGGCTACACCTTC
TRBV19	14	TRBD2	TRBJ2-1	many	CASAPGRDYNEQFF	TGTGCCAGTGCCCCAGGGAGGGACTACAATGAGCAGTTCTTC
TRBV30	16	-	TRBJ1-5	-	CAWSVRIEGGNQPQHF	TGTGCCTGGAGTGTACGGATTGAGGGAGGCAATCAGCCCCAGCATTTT
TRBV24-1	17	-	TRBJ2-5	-	CASHGGVEEKYQETQYF	TGTGCCTCCCACGGCGGGGTGGAGGAAAAGTACCAAGAGACCCAGTACTTC
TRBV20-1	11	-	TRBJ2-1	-	CSARWYNEQFF	TGCAGTGCTAGATGGTACAATGAGCAGTTCTTC
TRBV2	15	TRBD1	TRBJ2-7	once	CASSGGDRGPYEQYF	TGTGCCAGCAGCGGGGGGGACAGGGGTCCTTACGAGCAGTACTTC
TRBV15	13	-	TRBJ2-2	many	CATSRGGAGELFF	TGTGCCACCAGCAGAGGAGGGGCCGGGGAGCTGTTTTTT
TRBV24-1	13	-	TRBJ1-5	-	CATSLKANQPQHF	TGTGCCACCAGTTTAAAGGCTAATCAGCCCCAGCATTTT
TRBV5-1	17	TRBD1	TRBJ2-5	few	CASSPQGGSGQQETQYF	TGCGCCAGCAGCCCCCAAGGGGGATCGGGACAGCAAGAGACCCAGTACTTC
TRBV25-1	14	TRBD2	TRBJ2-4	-	CASSPPGEAGVTYF	TGTGCCAGCAGTCCCCCGGGGGAAGCGGGAGTTACATACTTC
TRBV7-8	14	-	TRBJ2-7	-	CASSLATGRGEQYF	TGTGCCAGCAGCTTAGCGACAGGGAGGGGCGAGCAGTACTTC
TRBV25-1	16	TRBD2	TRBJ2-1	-	CASSDPRTSGYNEQFF	TGTGCCAGCAGTGATCCAAGGACTAGCGGATACAATGAGCAGTTCTTC
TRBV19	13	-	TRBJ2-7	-	CASIIVLSYEQYF	TGTGCCAGTATTATAGTTCTATCCTACGAGCAGTACTTC
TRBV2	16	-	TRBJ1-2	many	CASSVGTPTSLYGYTF	TGTGCCAGCAGTGTTGGGACGCCGACCAGCCTCTATGGCTACACCTTC
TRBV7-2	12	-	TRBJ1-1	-	CASLTGNTEAFF	TGTGCCAGTTTGACAGGGAACACTGAAGCTTTCTTT
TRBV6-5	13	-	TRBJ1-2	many	CASSYSQGYGYTF	TGTGCCAGCAGTTACTCACAGGGTTATGGCTACACCTTC
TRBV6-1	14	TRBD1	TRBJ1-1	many	CASSVTGRDTEAFF	TGTGCCAGCAGTGTGACAGGGAGGGACACTGAAGCTTTCTTT
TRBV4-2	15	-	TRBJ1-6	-	CASSQDGTGRSPLHF	TGTGCCAGCAGCCAAGACGGCACAGGGCGATCACCCCTCCACTTT
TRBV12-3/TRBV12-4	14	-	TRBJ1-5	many	CASSLGLSNQPQHF	TGTGCCAGCAGTTTAGGGCTTAGCAATCAGCCCCAGCATTTT
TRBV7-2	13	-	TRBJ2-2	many	CASSSQLGGELFF	TGTGCCAGCAGCTCCCAATTAGGCGGGGAGCTGTTTTTT
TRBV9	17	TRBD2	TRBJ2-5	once	CASSVAPSAGVQETQYF	TGTGCCAGCAGCGTAGCCCCTAGCGCGGGGGTGCAAGAGACCCAGTACTTC
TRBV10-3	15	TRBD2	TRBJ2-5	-	CAIRRGGSRQETQYF	TGTGCCATCCGGCGGGGGGGGAGTAGGCAAGAGACCCAGTACTTC
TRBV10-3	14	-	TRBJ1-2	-	CAISESRGVHGYTF	TGTGCCATCAGTGAGTCGCGGGGGGTGCATGGCTACACCTTC
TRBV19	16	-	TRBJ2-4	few	CASSIGRGVAKNIQYF	TGTGCCAGTAGTATAGGTCGAGGGGTAGCCAAAAACATTCAGTACTTC
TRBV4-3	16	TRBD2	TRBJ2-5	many	CASSQDSAGIGETQYF	TGCGCCAGCAGCCAAGACTCAGCGGGGATAGGAGAGACCCAGTACTTC
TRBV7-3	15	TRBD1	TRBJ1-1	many	CASSPGRQGKTEAFF	TGTGCCAGCAGCCCTGGCCGACAGGGAAAGACTGAAGCTTTCTTT
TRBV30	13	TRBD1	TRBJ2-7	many	CAWSAGTAYEQYF	TGTGCCTGGAGTGCTGGGACAGCCTACGAGCAGTACTTC
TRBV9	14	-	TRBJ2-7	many	CASSPGLYTYEQYF	TGTGCCAGCAGCCCGGGACTGTATACCTACGAGCAGTACTTC
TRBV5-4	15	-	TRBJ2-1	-	CASSFQSGAYNGQFF	TGTGCCAGCAGCTTCCAAAGTGGGGCCTACAATGGGCAGTTCTTC
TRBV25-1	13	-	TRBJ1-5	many	CASSDRLNQPQHF	TGTGCCAGCAGTGACAGGTTAAATCAGCCCCAGCATTTT
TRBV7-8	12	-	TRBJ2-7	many	CASSSPGRRQYF	TGTGCCAGCAGCTCACCGGGTAGGCGGCAGTACTTC
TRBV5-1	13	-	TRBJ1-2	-	CASTYEGRDGYTF	TGCGCCAGCACTTATGAGGGGCGGGATGGCTACACCTTC
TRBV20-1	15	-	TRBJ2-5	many	CSARRQGTAQETQYF	TGCAGTGCTAGGAGGCAGGGAACGGCTCAAGAGACCCAGTACTTC
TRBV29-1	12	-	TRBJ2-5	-	CAGRGAQETQYF	TGCGCCGGTCGGGGGGCCCAAGAGACCCAGTACTTC
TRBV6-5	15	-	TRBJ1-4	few	CASSYSGGPGEKLFF	TGTGCCAGCAGTTACTCCGGGGGGCCGGGGGAAAAACTGTTTTTT
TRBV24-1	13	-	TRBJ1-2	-	CATSDLGGYGYTF	TGTGCCACCAGTGATTTGGGTGGCTATGGCTACACCTTC
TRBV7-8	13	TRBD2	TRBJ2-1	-	CASGLADYNEQFF	TGTGCCAGCGGACTAGCGGACTACAATGAGCAGTTCTTC
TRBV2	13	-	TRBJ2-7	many	CASSARSSYEQYF	TGTGCCAGCAGTGCCAGGAGCTCCTACGAGCAGTACTTC
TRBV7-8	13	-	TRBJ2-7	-	CASRDLPSYEQYF	TGTGCCAGCCGGGACTTGCCCTCCTACGAGCAGTACTTC
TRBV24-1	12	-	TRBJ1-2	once	CATSRTAYGYTF	TGTGCCACTTCGCGGACGGCTTATGGCTACACCTTC
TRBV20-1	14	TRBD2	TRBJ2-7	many	CSAATGTSGGHQYF	TGCAGTGCTGCTACCGGGACTAGCGGGGGCCACCAGTACTTC
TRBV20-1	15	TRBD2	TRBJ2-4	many	CSARFRTSGSNIQYF	TGCAGTGCTAGATTCCGGACTAGCGGGAGCAACATTCAGTACTTC
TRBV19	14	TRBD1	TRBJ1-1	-	CASSTAGGRTEAFF	TGTGCCAGTAGTACAGCAGGGGGCAGGACTGAAGCTTTCTTT
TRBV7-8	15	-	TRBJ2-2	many	CASSLWGENTGELFF	TGTGCCAGCAGCTTATGGGGAGAGAACACCGGGGAGCTGTTTTTT
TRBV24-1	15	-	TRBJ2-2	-	CATSDYRRNTGELFF	TGTGCCACCAGTGATTACAGGAGGAACACCGGGGAGCTGTTTTTT
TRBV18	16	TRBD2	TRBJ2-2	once	CASSRLLAENTGELFF	TGTGCCAGCTCACGTTTACTAGCGGAGAACACCGGGGAGCTGTTTTTT
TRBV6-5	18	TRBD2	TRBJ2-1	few	CASSYLTFSGRTGNEQFF	TGTGCCAGCAGTTACCTGACCTTTAGCGGGAGGACCGGCAATGAGCAGTTCTTC
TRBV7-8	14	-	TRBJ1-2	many	CASSLAEEAYGYTF	TGTGCCAGCAGCTTAGCGGAGGAGGCCTATGGCTACACCTTC
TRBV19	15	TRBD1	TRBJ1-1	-	CASTYYSGGDTEAFF	TGTGCCAGTACGTACTACTCAGGGGGGGACACTGAAGCTTTCTTT
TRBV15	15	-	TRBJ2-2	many	CATGGGTSNTGELFF	TGTGCCACCGGGGGCGGGACATCGAACACCGGGGAGCTGTTTTTT
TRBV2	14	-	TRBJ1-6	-	CASSEGSGFMPLHF	TGTGCCAGCAGTGAAGGCAGTGGCTTTATGCCCCTCCACTTT
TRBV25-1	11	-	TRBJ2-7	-	CASRTDYEQYF	TGTGCCAGCAGAACAGACTACGAGCAGTACTTC
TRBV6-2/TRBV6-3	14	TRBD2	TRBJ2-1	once	CASTQRGGGDEQFF	TGTGCCAGCACCCAGCGGGGGGGCGGGGATGAGCAGTTCTTC
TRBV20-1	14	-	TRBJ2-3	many	CSAPPSQTPDTQYF	TGCAGTGCCCCCCCCTCCCAGACCCCAGATACGCAGTATTTT
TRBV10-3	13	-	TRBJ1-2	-	CAVSRDGGYGYTF	TGTGCCGTTTCCAGGGACGGGGGCTATGGCTACACCTTC